The T cell receptor beta chain under discussion was sequenced for a study of shared clonotypes between healthy human individuals (dated by TCRdb to 2020 to 2021). Describing the broader study: A few men and two women, aged 18 to 49 years, made up the cohort. To increase sequencing depth and limit assay-specific biases, TCR repertoire library preparation and sequencing were carried out by different laboratories using diverse techniques. To estimate repertoire size and how much clonotypes are shared between individuals, the study performed deep sequencing of blood TCR repertoires from about five healthy adults. For each donor, CD4 naive and CD4 memory were each given three plates, CD8 naive was given two plates, and CD8 memory was given one plate. Leukapheresis yielded between about 0.8 and 8.9 billion PBMCs per donor. General study outcomes and caveats: Higher generation probabilities were observed for clonotypes shared by all four sorted-subset donors than for non-shared clonotypes. Approximately 4.8% of naive CD4, around 3.6% of naive CD8, 2.3% of memory CD4, and 0.35% to 0.5% of memory CD8 clonotypes were shared across several donors. Pairwise subsampling indicated that sequencing depth was expected to affect the degree of clonotype sharing among donors. Because the study included only a small number of donors, the genetic and exposure-history diversity represented was limited. Sampling was restricted to blood, and TCR repertoires in tissue are likely to differ from TCR repertoires in blood. Rarefaction of sorted-subset datasets indicated incomplete sequencing despite the large sequencing depth. Naive subsets generally had larger estimated clonotype richness than memory subsets did.

The germline V gene gives CDR1 as LGHNA and CDR2 as YSLEER. The CDR3 spans 16 residues, from the cysteine through the phenylalanine. Only CDR3 DNA remains: 48 bases, in frame from the first base. At the junction V is shortened by 4 bases and J by 5 bases, with 15 bases in between. TCR CDR3 regions were amplified from genomic DNA by multiplex PCR using the deep immunoSEQ assay. Extracted genomic DNA from each cell subset was distributed evenly across all wells of several immunoSEQ 96-well plates, and each plate was treated as a replicate. Each replicate PCR for sorted subsets received around 200 ng genomic DNA, equal to about 29,000 T cell genomes. Purified libraries were measured with a Qubit 3.0 fluorometer, size-checked on a Bioanalyzer 2100, and measured again with the KAPA Library Quantification kit. Every immunoSEQ 96-well plate was sequenced on a dedicated single-read 150-cycle Illumina NextSeq 550 flow cell. In the original analysis: Because only junctional sequences without quality scores were contained in the immunoSEQ output, filtering matching that applied to full-length reads could not be performed. To assign V/J genes and CDR3, sequences were annotated against IMGT germline references using PyIR, a Python wrapper for IgBLAST v1.9. Reads were filtered out if the reads had weak V/J assignments (E-value above 1e-6), no CDR3, stop codons, out-of-frame junctions, or ambiguous translated residues. V3J clonotypes were defined by identical inferred V gene, J gene, and CDR3 amino acid sequence. To compute the percentage overlap between repertoires, the number of shared unique clonotypes was divided by the size of the smaller repertoire. RTK rarefaction, the Chao1 estimator, and Recon v2.1 estimates of unobserved clonotypes were used to assess repertoire richness. OLGA was used to compute generation probabilities for all TCRbeta clonotypes that the gDNA method yielded from a handful of donors. TCRdb stores this immuneACCESS table with in-frame sequences only. Part of the clones is absent; in the studies checked, under half of the shortfall reflects unresolved V genes, and no reason is known for the rest. Clone size and V and J calls were adopted from that table, with D and trimming inferred from the DNA. In this sample the table shows about 2 million clones, approximately 94% of which occur a single time. Of the sample, 0.85% to 1.2% is held by the ten largest clones.

As to this clone: Its target antigen remains unknown. Per-base qualities were not stored, and no clone one base away is much larger.

CD8 naive samples consisted of CD45RO-negative cells that were positively selected for CCR7, yielding a CD45RA+CCR7+ population without TemRA cells. The donors were healthy, HIV-negative adults who had no recently reported acute infections or vaccinations. Every donor was a Caucasian adult residing in Nashville, Tennessee, USA. Blood was obtained by leukapheresis, after which PBMCs were separated by Ficoll-Histopaque density gradient centrifugation and cryopreserved in liquid nitrogen vapor phase. Analytical flow cytometry was used to check the purity and quantity of each magnetically sorted T cell population. Genomic DNA was isolated from each sorted fraction and quantified by UV absorbance on a Nanodrop 2000c.

The source material was naive CD8+ T cells sorted from blood. This specimen's cell subset or site label, per the study, means: CD45RA+CCR7+. This sequence was found in a man between 18 and 35 years old in good health. Rearrangement joined TRBV4-3 to TRBJ2-6, with the D gene too uncertain to name. The DNA is TGCGCCAGCAGCCCCGATTTCCTCCTCTGGGCCAACGTCCTGACTTTC. This yields the protein CASSPDFLLWANVLTF.